The entry below gives a single T cell receptor (beta chain) sequence along with its context. Antigen unknown. CDR3 length: 15 amino acids. Germline values: CDR1 GTSNPN, CDR2 SVGIG (reference sequence). V was pared by 1 base and J by 1 base, with 13 bases between. This specimen belongs to a study of cytomegalovirus exposure and HLA in healthy donors. Study-level information: Within an early data release were about 85 million unique TCRs drawn from HLA-typed donors. Points from the study as a whole: Later analysis associated a missense DCLRE1C variant with TCR beta V- and J-gene trimming. In vitro work confirmed that a few CMV-associated chains recognize CMV antigens.

This PCR relied on a set of 60 Vbeta primers and 13 Jbeta primers. Per the study methods: Counted up in a later analysis, unique TCR beta chains came to some 82 million, with about 9.9 million shared. Produced via immunoSEQ multiplex PCR; TCRdb's table is partial and in-frame only. V and J calls plus clone size are reproduced from that table; the DNA served to infer D and trimming. The sample holds under 150,000 clones, 80% to 90% seen once. The TCR sequence derives from a woman aged 35 to 49 in good health and CMV-seropositive. The specimen sequenced was PBMCs. The V call is TRBV30, the J call TRBJ1-1; D not resolved. The CDR3 coding sequence is TGTGCCTGGAGTGGTGGCACTATAGAGAACACTGAAGCTTTCTTT. This codes for CAWSGGTIENTEAFF.